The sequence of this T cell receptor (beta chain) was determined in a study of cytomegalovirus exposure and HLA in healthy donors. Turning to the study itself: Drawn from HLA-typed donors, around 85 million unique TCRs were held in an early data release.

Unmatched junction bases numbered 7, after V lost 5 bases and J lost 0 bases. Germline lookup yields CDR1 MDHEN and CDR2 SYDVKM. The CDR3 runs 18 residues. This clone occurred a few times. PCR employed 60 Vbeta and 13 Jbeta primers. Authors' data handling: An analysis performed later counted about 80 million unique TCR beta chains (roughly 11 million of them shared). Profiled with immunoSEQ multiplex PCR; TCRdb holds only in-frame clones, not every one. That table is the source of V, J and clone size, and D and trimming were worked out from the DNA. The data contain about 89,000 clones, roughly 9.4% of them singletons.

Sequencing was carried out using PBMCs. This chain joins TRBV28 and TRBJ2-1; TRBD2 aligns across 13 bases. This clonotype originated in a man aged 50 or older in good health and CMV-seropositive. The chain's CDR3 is CASSGLAGDKSSYNEQFF. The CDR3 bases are TGTGCCAGCAGTGGACTAGCGGGAGACAAAAGCTCCTACAATGAGCAGTTCTTC.